This T cell receptor (beta chain) comes out of a study of T cell responses to AZD1222 COVID-19 vaccine. For this clone: Its cognate antigen is unknown.

Generated by immunoSEQ multiplex PCR, the TCRdb table keeps only in-frame clones and is missing some. The sample shows around 160,000 clones, 90% to 95% of them seen only once. CDR3 length: 14 amino acids. J gave up 2 bases and V 4 bases, and 3 bases lay outside the gene matches. Germline V gene data show CDR1 as SGHNT and CDR2 as YYREEE (reference sequence). Study-wide points: With two AZD1222 doses given, Spike-specific TCR breadth and depth both rose. Repertoires were sampled only after the peak T cell response.

The sequencing here drew on peripheral blood, taken 28 days after the second AZD1222 dose. The receptor comes from an adult who received the AZD1222 COVID-19 vaccine. This chain uses TRBV5-4 with TRBJ2-1; 7 bases fit TRBD1. CDR3 coding DNA: TGTGCCAGCAGCCTGGGACAGACCTACAATGAGCAGTTCTTC. Its translation: CASSLGQTYNEQFF.